This T cell receptor beta chain was retrieved from a study of spatial heterogeneity in lung cancer. TCRdb redid the calling of the 5' RACE reads with MiXCR, one entry per CDR3 protein. The sample includes around 60,000 distinct CDR3 sequences, roughly 8% of them seen just once. This CDR3 is 14 amino acids long. Germline V gene data show CDR1 as SGHVS and CDR2 as FQNEAQ. Trimming took 2 bases from V and 0 from J, leaving 5 bases between them. This clonotype came up a few times. Time point described: sample taken at primary tumor resection. Tumor, nontumor lung or frozen PBMC supplied whole RNA, sequenced without sorting.

The specimen comprised PBMCs, sampled at surgery. The sequence derives from a female donor with early-stage non-small cell lung cancer. This chain connects TRBV7-8 to TRBJ1-3; D is unresolved. CDR3 DNA: TGTGCCAGCAGCTTAAACCGCTCTGGAAACACCATATATTTT. Its protein product is CASSLNRSGNTIYF.